The present TCR beta chain was sequenced within a study of identical twins listed by TCRdb under 2016. About the study as a whole: TCR alpha and beta repertoires from monozygotic twins, unrelated adults of various ages and cord blood were deep-sequenced to test whether fetal clonotypes persist. To rule out contamination, replicate twin experiments were performed at different times with different library preparation protocols.

Only healthy Caucasian donors were included. The twin cohort comprised three pairs of female monozygotic twins, all aged roughly 18 to 30 years. Using Miltenyi CD45RO+ enrichment and human naive T-cell isolation kits, memory (CD45RO+) and naive T cells were isolated from PBMC. This clonotype was observed many times. There is no known antigen for this receptor. At one end the junction does not follow the germline gene, possibly because of a read error. Overall results and qualifications from the work: The excess sharing between twins in beta out-of-frame sequences was weaker because fewer shared sequences reduced the signal-to-noise ratio. Fewer insertions were carried by abundant cord blood beta clonotypes; a weaker similar trend was observed in young adult naive repertoires, while no such trend was observed in memory repertoires. Because the same donors could not be followed over many years, the conclusions depended on cross-sectional statistical analysis. Compared with coincidental sharing between unrelated individuals, out-of-frame TCR alpha sequences shared between twins showed an excess of sequences with low generation probability. In monozygotic twins, out-of-frame TCR alpha sharing was systematically underestimated by recombination models, although the models agreed with sharing between unrelated individuals. Zero-insertion analyses could be partly confounded by invariant T cells such as MAIT and iNKT, although diverse VJ usage argued against such confounding for most clonotypes.

Library preparation used 5' RACE. TCRdb shows the sequencer as Illumina HiSeq 2000. A universal primer binding site was added through template switching, and the final cDNA carried a unique molecular identifier so that TCR cDNA molecules could be counted accurately. Specific primers in the conserved constant-segment region were used to synthesize first-strand cDNA for the TCR alpha and beta chains. To control for contamination, every cDNA library carried two barcodes: a SMART-Mk sample barcode plus Illumina barcodes. Two successive PCR steps introduced TruSeq adapter sequences along with Illumina sample barcodes. The TCR alpha and beta cDNA libraries were sequenced on the Illumina HiSeq platform using custom primers. Regarding the original processing steps: MiGEC processed the raw reads to extract unique molecular identifiers, while MiXCR was used to determine the CDR3 positions. For each individual, recombination models were inferred using an EM algorithm with the repgenHMM and IGoR tools. Shared clonotype analysis was performed with the tcR package in R, normalizing sharing by the product of cloneset sizes. To study raw recombination free of thymic and clonal selection effects, out-of-frame nonproductive sequences were analyzed. TCRdb itself trimmed the public reads at Q25 with fastp, ran MiXCR and retained productive beta chains. Each entry is one CDR3 protein sequence, shown with its most common DNA and genes. It is TCRdb's table, rather than the study itself, that gives the V and J calls and clone size. The sample profile shows about 240,000 distinct CDR3 sequences; roughly 13% of them were found once. More than 3.5% of the sample is in the top ten clones.

These data were also reused for a study on yellow fever vaccine responses in identical twins. As that second study puts it: According to the authors, in identical twins the way T cells responded to vaccination appeared partly convergent and partly personalized. In the study, vaccine-responding T cell clones were precisely tracked in identical twins.

Input material: memory (CD45RO+) T cells sorted from blood. The sample's cell subset or site label is to be understood as: CD45RO+ enriched T cells. This TCR derives from a woman between 18 and 29 years old in good health.

The nucleotides are TGTGCCACCAGCAGAGACGACCAATTCGGTCGGTTGTTC. Its protein product is CATSRDDQFGRLF. This sequence uses TRBV15 and TRBJ2-7, with no D gene named confidently. Counted from cysteine to phenylalanine, this CDR3 has 13 amino acids. Only the CDR3 DNA is retained, 39 bases long and in frame from the first base. CDR1 and CDR2 were assigned from the germline V gene (reference sequence) as LNHNV and YYDKDF. Beyond the CDR3, the reference TRBV15 and TRBJ2-7 genes provide the residues; the full variable domain reads: DAMVIQNPRYQVTQFGKPVTLSCSQTLNHNVMYWYQQKSSQAPKLLFHYYDKDFNNEADTPDNFQSRRPNTSFCFLDIRSPGLGDTAMYLCATSRDDQFGRLFGPGTRLTVT.